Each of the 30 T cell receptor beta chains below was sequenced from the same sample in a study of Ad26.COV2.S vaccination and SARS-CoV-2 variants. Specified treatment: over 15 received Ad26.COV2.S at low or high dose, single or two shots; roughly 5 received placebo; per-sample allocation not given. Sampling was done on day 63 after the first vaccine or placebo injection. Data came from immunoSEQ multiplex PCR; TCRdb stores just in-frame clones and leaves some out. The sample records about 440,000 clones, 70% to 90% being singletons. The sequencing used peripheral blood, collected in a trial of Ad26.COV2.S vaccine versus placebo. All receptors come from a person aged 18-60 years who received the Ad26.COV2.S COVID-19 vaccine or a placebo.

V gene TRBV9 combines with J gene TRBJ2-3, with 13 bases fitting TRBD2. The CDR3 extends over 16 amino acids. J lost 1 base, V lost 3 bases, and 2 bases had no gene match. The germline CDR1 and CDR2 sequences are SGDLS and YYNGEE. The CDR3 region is CASSETSGRRTDTQYF. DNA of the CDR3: TGTGCCAGCAGCGAGACTAGCGGGAGGCGCACAGATACGCAGTATTTT.

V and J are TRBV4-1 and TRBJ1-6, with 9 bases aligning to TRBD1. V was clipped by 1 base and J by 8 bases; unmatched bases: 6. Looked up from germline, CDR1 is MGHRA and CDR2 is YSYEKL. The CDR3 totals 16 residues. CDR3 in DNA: TGCGCCAGCAGCCAAGCCCCGGGACAGGGTTATTCACCCCTCCACTTT. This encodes CASSQAPGQGYSPLHF.

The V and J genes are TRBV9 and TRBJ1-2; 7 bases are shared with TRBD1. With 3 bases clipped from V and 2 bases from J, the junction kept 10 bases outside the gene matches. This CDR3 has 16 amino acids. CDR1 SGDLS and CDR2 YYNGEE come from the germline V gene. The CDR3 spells CASSGRAPGQNYGYTF. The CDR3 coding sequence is TGTGCCAGCAGCGGAAGGGCGCCGGGACAGAACTATGGCTACACCTTC.

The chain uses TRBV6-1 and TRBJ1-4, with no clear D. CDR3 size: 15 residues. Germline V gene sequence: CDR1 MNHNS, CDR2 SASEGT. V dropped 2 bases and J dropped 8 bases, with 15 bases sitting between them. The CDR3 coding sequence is TGTGCCAGCAGTGAATCTTATATCACGAGAGAAAAACTGTTTTTT. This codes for CASSESYITREKLFF.

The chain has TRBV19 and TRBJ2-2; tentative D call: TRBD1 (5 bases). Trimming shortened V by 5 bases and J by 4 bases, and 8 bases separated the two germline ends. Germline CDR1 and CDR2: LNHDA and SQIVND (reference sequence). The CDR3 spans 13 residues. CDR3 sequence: CASSSTVTGELFF. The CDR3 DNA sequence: TGTGCCAGTAGTTCGACAGTCACCGGGGAGCTGTTTTTT.

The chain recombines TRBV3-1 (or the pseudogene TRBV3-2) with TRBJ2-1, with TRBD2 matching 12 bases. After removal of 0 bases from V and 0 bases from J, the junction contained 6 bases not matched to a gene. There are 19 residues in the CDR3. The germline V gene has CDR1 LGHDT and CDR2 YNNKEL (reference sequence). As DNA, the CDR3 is TGTGCCAGCAGCCAAGAAGCTCTACTAGCGGGAGGCTCCTACAATGAGCAGTTCTTC. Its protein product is CASSQEALLAGGSYNEQFF.

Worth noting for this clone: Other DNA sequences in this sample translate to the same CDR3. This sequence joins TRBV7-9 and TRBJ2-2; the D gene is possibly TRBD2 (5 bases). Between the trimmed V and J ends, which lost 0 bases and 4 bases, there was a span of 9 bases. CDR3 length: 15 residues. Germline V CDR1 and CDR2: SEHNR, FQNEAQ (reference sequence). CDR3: CASSLAGVRTGELFF. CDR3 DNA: TGTGCCAGCAGCTTAGCGGGAGTCCGCACCGGGGAGCTGTTTTTT.

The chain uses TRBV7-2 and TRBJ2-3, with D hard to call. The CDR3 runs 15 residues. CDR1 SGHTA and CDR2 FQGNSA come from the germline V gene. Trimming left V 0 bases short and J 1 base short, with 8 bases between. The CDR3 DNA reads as TGTGCCAGCAGCTTAGCGCTCCAGGGCACAGATACGCAGTATTTT. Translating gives CASSLALQGTDTQYF.

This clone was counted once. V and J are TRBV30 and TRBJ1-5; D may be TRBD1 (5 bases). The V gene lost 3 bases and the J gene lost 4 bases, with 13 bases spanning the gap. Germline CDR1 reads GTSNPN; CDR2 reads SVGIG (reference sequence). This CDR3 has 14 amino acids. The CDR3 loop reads CAWSETQGNQPQHF. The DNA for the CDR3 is TGTGCCTGGAGCGAAACGCAGGGAAATCAGCCCCAGCATTTT. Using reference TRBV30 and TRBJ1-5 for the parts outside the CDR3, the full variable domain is SQTIHQWPATLVQPVGSPLSLECTVEGTSNPNLYWYRQAAGRGLQLLFYSVGIGQISSEVPQNLSASRPQDRQFILSSKKLLLSDSGFYLCAWSETQGNQPQHFGDGTRLSIL.

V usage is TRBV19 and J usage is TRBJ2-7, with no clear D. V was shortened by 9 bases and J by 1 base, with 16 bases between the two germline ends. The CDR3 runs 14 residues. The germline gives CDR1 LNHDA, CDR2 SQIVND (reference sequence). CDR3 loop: CASDNHYPSYEQYF. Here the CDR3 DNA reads TGTGCCAGCGATAATCACTATCCTTCCTACGAGCAGTACTTC.

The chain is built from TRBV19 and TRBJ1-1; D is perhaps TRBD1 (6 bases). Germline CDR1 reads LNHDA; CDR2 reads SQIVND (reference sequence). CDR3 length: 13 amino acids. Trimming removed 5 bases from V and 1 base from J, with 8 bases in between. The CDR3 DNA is TGTGCCAGTAGTCGGACAGAGAACACTGAAGCTTTCTTT. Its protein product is CASSRTENTEAFF.

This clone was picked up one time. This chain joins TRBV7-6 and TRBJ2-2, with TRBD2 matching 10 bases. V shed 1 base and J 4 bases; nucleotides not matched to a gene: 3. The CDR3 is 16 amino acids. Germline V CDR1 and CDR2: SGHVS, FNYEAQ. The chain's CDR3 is CASSLDLAGGTGELFF. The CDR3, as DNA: TGTGCCAGCAGCTTAGATTTAGCGGGAGGCACCGGGGAGCTGTTTTTT.

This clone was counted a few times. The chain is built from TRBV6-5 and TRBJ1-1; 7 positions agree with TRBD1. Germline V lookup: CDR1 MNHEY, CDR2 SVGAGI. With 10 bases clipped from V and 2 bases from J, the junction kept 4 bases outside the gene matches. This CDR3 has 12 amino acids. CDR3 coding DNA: TGTGCCATCCGACAGGGCAACACTGAAGCTTTCTTT. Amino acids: CAIRQGNTEAFF.

The CDR3: CASSPNRGEKLFF. DNA for the CDR3: TGTGCCAGCAGCCCGAACAGGGGCGAAAAACTGTTTTTT. This chain links TRBV7-2 with TRBJ1-4; 7 bases are shared with TRBD1. CDR1 and CDR2 (germline): SGHTA, FQGNSA. This CDR3 comprises 13 residues. V was clipped by 5 bases and J by 8 bases; unmatched bases: 5.

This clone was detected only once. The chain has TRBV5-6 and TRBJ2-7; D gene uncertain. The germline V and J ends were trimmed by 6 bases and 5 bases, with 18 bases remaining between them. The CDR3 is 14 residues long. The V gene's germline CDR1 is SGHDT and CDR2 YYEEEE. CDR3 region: CASISPAPRHEQYF. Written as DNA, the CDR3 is TGTGCCAGCATTTCTCCGGCCCCACGACACGAGCAGTACTTC.

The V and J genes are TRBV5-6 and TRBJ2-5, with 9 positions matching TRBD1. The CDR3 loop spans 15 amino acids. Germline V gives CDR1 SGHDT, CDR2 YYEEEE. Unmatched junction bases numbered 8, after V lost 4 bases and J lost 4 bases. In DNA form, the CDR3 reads TGTGCCAGCAGCCCGGGGGACAGGGCATCAGAGACCCAGTACTTC. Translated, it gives CASSPGDRASETQYF. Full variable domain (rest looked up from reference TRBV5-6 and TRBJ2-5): DAGVTQSPTHLIKTRGQQVTLRCSPKSGHDTVSWYQQALGQGPQFIFQYYEEEERQRGNFPDRFSGHQFPNYSSELNVNALLLGDSALYLCASSPGDRASETQYFGPGTRLLVL.

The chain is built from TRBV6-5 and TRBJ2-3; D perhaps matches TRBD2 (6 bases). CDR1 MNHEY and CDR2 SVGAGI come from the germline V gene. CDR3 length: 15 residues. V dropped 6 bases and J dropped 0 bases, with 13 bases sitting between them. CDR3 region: CASSSTGASTDTQYF. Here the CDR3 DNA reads TGTGCCAGCAGCTCAACGGGAGCTAGCACAGATACGCAGTATTTT.

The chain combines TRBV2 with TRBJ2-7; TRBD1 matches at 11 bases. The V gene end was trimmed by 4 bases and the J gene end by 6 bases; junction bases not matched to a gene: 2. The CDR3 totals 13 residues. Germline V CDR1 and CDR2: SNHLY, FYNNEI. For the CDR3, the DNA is TGTGCCAGCAGTGCCGGGACAGGGGGCGAGCAGTACTTC. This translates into CASSAGTGGEQYF. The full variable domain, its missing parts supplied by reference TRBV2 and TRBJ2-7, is EPEVTQTPSHQVTQMGQEVILRCVPISNHLYFYWYRQILGQKVEFLVSFYNNEISEKSEIFDDQFSVERPDGSNFTLKIRSTKLEDSAMYFCASSAGTGGEQYFGPGTRLTVT.

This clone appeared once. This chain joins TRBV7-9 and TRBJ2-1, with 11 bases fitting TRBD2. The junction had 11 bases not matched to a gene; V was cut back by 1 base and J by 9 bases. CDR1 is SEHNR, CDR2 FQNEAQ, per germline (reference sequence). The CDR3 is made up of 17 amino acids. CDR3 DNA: TGTGCCAGCAGCTTAGGGCGGGCTAGCGGGAGGCGCGGTGAGCAGTTCTTC. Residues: CASSLGRASGRRGEQFF.

The CDR3 sequence is CASSHVVGGDADTQYF. CDR3 bases: TGTGCCAGCAGCCACGTCGTGGGGGGGGATGCAGATACGCAGTATTTT. This rearrangement joins TRBV3-1 (or the pseudogene TRBV3-2) to TRBJ2-3; 7 nucleotides align to TRBD2. Germline CDR1 reads LGHDT; CDR2 reads YNNKEL (reference sequence). The CDR3 runs to 16 residues. J gave up 4 bases and V 3 bases, and 10 bases lay outside the gene matches.

The CDR3, as DNA: TGTGCCAGTACCCCCGGGCCGGGAGCGGCTTTCTTT. Translation gives CASTPGPGAAFF. V and J are TRBV19 and TRBJ1-1, with D hard to call. The CDR3 extends over 12 amino acids. Trimming stripped 7 bases from V and 11 bases from J, with 17 bases between. Germline CDR1 and CDR2: LNHDA and SQIVND (reference sequence).

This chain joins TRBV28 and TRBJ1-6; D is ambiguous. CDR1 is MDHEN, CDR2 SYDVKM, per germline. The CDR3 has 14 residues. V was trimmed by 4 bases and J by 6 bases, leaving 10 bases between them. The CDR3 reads CASSSGFLNSPLHF. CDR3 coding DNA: TGTGCCAGCAGTTCGGGATTTCTTAATTCACCCCTCCACTTT.

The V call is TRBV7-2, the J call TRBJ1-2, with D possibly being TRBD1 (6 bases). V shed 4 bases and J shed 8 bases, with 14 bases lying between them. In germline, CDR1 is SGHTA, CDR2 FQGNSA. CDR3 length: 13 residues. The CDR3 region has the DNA TGTGCCAGCAGCTCGGACAGAAAAACAGGCTACACCTTC. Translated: CASSSDRKTGYTF.

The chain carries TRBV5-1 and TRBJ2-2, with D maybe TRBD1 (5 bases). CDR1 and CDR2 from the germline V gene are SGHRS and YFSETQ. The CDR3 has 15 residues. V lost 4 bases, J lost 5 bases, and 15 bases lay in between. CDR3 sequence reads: CASSLVQGGTGELFF. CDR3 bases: TGCGCCAGCAGCCTGGTCCAGGGTGGTACCGGGGAGCTGTTTTTT.

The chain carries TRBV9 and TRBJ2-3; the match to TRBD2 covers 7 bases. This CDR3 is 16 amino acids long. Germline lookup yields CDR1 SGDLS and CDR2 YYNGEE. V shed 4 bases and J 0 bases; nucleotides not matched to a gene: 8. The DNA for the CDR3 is TGTGCCAGCAGCTGGGGGGGGACCCTTAGCACAGATACGCAGTATTTT. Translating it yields CASSWGGTLSTDTQYF. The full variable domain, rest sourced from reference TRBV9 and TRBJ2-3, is DSGVTQTPKHLITATGQRVTLRCSPRSGDLSVYWYQQSLDQGLQFLIQYYNGEERAKGNILERFSAQQFPDLHSELNLSSLELGDSALYFCASSWGGTLSTDTQYFGPGTRLTVL.

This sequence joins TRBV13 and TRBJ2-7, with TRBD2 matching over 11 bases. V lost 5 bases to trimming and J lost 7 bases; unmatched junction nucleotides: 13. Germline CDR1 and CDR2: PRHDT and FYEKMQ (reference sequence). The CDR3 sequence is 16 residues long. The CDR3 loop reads CASSGTGTSGSEEQYF. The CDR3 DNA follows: TGTGCCAGCAGCGGGACCGGGACTAGCGGATCCGAGGAGCAGTACTTC. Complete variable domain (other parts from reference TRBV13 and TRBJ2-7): AAGVIQSPRHLIKEKRETATLKCYPIPRHDTVYWYQQGPGQDPQFLISFYEKMQSDKGSIPDRFSAQQFSDYHSELNMSSLELGDSALYFCASSGTGTSGSEEQYFGPGTRLTVT.

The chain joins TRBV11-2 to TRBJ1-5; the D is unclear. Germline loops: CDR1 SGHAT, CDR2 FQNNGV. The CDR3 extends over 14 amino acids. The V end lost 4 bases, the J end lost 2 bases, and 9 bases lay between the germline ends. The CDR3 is CASSYSPGNQPQHF. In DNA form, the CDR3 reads TGTGCCAGCAGCTATAGCCCGGGCAATCAGCCCCAGCATTTT.

The CDR3 sequence is CASSGTGPSPLHF. The CDR3 coding sequence is TGTGCCAGCAGCGGGACGGGCCCTTCACCCCTCCACTTT. V usage is TRBV2 and J usage is TRBJ1-6; D possibly corresponds to TRBD1 (5 bases). V was trimmed by 6 bases and J by 9 bases, leaving 12 bases between them. The CDR3 is 13 amino acids. CDR1 and CDR2 from the germline V gene are SNHLY and FYNNEI. The entire variable domain, with the rest obtained from reference TRBV2 and TRBJ1-6, is as follows: EPEVTQTPSHQVTQMGQEVILRCVPISNHLYFYWYRQILGQKVEFLVSFYNNEISEKSEIFDDQFSVERPDGSNFTLKIRSTKLEDSAMYFCASSGTGPSPLHFGNGTRLTVT.

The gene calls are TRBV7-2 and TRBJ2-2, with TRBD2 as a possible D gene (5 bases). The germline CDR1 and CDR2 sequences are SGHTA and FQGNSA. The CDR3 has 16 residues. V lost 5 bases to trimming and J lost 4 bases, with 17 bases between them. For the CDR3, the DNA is TGTGCCAGCAGCCAGCGGTTCATTTTAGGCACCGGGGAGCTGTTTTTT. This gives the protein CASSQRFILGTGELFF.

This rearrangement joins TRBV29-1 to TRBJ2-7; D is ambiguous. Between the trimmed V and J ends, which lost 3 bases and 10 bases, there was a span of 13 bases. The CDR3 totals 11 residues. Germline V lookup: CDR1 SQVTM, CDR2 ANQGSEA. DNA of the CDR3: TGCAGCGTTGACGGTGGTTCTGCACAGTACTTC. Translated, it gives CSVDGGSAQYF.